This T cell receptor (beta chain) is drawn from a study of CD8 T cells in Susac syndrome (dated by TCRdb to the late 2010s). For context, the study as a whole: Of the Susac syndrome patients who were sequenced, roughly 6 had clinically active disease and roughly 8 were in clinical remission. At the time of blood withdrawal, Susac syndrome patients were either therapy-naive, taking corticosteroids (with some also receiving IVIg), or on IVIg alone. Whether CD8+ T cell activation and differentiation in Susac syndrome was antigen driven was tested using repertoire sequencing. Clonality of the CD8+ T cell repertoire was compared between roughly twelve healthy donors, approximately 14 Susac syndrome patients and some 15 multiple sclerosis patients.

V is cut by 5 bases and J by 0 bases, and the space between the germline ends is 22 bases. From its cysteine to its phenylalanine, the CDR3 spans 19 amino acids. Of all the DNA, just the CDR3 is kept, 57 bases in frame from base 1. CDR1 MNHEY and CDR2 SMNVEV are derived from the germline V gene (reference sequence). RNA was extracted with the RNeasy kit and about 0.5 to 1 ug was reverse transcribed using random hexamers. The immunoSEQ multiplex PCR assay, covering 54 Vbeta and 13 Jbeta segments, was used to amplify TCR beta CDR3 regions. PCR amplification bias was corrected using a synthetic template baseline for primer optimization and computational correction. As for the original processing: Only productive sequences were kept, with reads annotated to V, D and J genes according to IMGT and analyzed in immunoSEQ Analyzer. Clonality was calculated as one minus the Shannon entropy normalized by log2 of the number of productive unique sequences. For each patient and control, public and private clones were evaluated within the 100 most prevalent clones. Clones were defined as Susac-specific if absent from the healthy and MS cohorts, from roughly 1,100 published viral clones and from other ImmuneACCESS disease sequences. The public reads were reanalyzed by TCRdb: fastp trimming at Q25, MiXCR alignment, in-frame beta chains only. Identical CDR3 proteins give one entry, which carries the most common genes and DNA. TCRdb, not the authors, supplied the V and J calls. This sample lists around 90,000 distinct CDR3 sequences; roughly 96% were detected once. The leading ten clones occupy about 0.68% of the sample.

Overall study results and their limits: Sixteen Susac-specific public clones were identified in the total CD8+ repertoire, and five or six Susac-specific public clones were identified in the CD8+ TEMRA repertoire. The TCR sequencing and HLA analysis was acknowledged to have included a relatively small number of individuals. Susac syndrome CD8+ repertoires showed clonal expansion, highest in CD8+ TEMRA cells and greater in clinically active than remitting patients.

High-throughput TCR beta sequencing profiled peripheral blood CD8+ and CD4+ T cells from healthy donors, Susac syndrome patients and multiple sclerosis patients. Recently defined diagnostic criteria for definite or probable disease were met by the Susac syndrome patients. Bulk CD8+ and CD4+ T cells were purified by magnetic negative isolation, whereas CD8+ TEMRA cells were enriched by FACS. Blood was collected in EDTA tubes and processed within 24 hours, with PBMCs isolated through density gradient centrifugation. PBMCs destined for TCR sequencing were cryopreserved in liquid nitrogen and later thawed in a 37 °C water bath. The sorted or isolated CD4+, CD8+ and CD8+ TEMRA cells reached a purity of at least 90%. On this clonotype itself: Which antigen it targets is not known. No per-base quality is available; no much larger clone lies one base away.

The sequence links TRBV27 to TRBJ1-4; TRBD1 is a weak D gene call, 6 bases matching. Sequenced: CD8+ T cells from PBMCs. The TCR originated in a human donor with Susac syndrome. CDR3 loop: CASSTRFGGTPATNEKLFF. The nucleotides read TGTGCCAGCAGTACCCGTTTCGGGGGCACCCCTGCAACTAATGAAAAACTGTTTTTT.